One sample yielded the 25 T cell receptor beta chains listed below, sequenced in a study of molecular identifiers for immune sequencing clone quantification. TCRdb redid the calling of the PCR reads with MiXCR, one entry per CDR3 protein. Of approximately 550,000 distinct CDR3 sequences in the sample, about 21% were seen once. The sample comprised naive CD8+ T cells from blood, with Jurkat cell RNA spiked in. Regarding subset: FACS-sorted CD8+CD4-CCR7+CD45RA+ naive T cells. All receptors come from a human donor in good health. Some libraries in this study had Jurkat cell RNA spiked in.

This clonotype occurred a few times. The chain combines TRBV28 with TRBJ2-2; a weak D match, TRBD1 (5 bases). The CDR3 runs to 20 residues. CDR1 is MDHEN, CDR2 SYDVKM, per germline. Trimming stripped 3 bases from V and 0 bases from J, with 23 bases between. This CDR3 reads CASSLTARWSGRTNTGELFF. In DNA, the CDR3 is TGTGCCAGCAGTTTGACAGCCCGGTGGTCAGGCCGAACGAACACCGGGGAGCTGTTTTTT.

This clonotype was seen many times. This chain joins TRBV5-5 and TRBJ1-5; D possibly corresponds to TRBD1 (5 bases). The CDR3 spans 15 residues. The V and J ends lost 4 bases and 6 bases respectively, with 17 bases between them. The V gene's germline CDR1 is SGHKS and CDR2 YYEKEE (reference sequence). This CDR3 reads CASSPRLGEAQPQHF. In nucleotides, the CDR3 is TGTGCCAGCAGCCCTCGCCTGGGGGAGGCTCAGCCCCAGCATTTT.

The chain links TRBV7-6 to TRBJ2-5; 12 bases line up with TRBD2. The CDR3 contains 17 residues. V trimming: 2 bases; J trimming: 2 bases; junction bases outside the gene matches: 6. Germline V gives CDR1 SGHVS, CDR2 FNYEAQ. CDR3: CASSLNLAGGYQETQYF. In DNA form, the CDR3 reads TGTGCCAGCAGCTTAAACCTAGCGGGAGGGTATCAAGAGACCCAGTACTTC.

In its sample, this clonotype was seen a few times. The genes are TRBV3-1 and TRBJ1-5; 7 bases line up with TRBD1. CDR3 size: 16 residues. Germline V gives CDR1 LGHDT, CDR2 YNNKEL (reference sequence). Trimming removed 0 bases from V and 2 bases from J; junction bases left unmatched: 4. CDR3 DNA: TGTGCCAGCAGCCAAGAAATCACAGGGGGCAATCAGCCCCAGCATTTT. Protein: CASSQEITGGNQPQHF.

This clonotype was observed at least ten times. This chain links TRBV7-9 with TRBJ1-1; possibly TRBD1 for D (5 bases). Germline V lookup: CDR1 SEHNR, CDR2 FQNEAQ (reference sequence). The length of the CDR3 is 14 residues. V was pared by 4 bases and J by 5 bases, with 14 bases between. The CDR3 coding sequence is TGTGCCAGCAGCTCAGGAGGGGCGAGGACTGAAGCTTTCTTT. Translating gives CASSSGGARTEAFF.

This clonotype turned up a few times. The chain employs TRBV9 and TRBJ1-5; the match to TRBD1 covers 7 bases. J was trimmed by 10 bases and V by 0 bases; bases with no gene match: 16. The CDR3 is 17 residues long. Germline V gene lookup returns CDR1 SGDLS and CDR2 YYNGEE. CDR3 in amino acids: CASSVARGAVARGPQHF. CDR3 nucleotide sequence: TGTGCCAGCAGCGTAGCCAGGGGGGCCGTGGCGAGGGGACCCCAGCATTTT.

A remark on this clonotype: This is likely a read error, given that the CDR3 carries no conserved phenylalanine or tryptophan at its end. The chain uses TRBV18 and TRBJ2-7, with 7 bases fitting TRBD1. The germline V gene has CDR1 KGHSH and CDR2 LQKENI. The CDR3 extends over 14 amino acids. V trimming: 5 bases; J trimming: 0 bases; junction bases outside the gene matches: 4. The CDR3, as DNA: TGTGCCAGCTCAAACAGGGGCGACTCCTACGAGCAGTACCTC. Protein product: CASSNRGDSYEQYL.

This clonotype was seen a handful of times. V is TRBV6-2 or TRBV6-3 and J is TRBJ2-5; D unresolved. V lost 2 bases to trimming and J lost 4 bases, with 11 bases between them. Germline CDR1 MNHEY, CDR2 SVGEGT. CDR3 length: 14 amino acids. The CDR3 coding sequence is TGTGCCAGCAGTTACCGGGCGTTTTCAGAGACCCAGTACTTC. The encoded protein is CASSYRAFSETQYF.

As to this clonotype: A much bigger clone sits one base away, suggesting this may be a read error. It is unclear where the CDR3 begins or ends on the DNA, so no DNA is shown, and the CDR3 is as TCRdb lists it. The CDR3 loop is CASSFGPGAYERYF. This chain links TRBV27 with TRBJ2-7; the D call in the table, TRBD1, was not verified against the DNA. Including both end residues, the CDR3 is 14 amino acids long. Germline CDR1 reads MNHEY; CDR2 reads SMNVEV (reference sequence).

The chain joins TRBV18 to TRBJ1-5; D perhaps matches TRBD1 (5 bases). Trimming pared 3 bases from V and 6 bases from J, leaving 18 bases between. Looked up from germline, CDR1 is KGHSH and CDR2 is LQKENI. The CDR3 sequence is 16 residues long. The DNA for the CDR3 is TGTGCCAGCTCACCCAAGGCCCGACAGAACAGTCAGCCCCAGCATTTT. Translating it yields CASSPKARQNSQPQHF.

Turning to this clonotype: At one of its ends the junction is not consistent with the germline gene, which may arise from a read error. This rearrangement joins TRBV5-5 to TRBJ1-4; D is ambiguous. CDR3 length: 16 amino acids. Per the germline V gene, CDR1 is SGHKS and CDR2 is YYEKEE (reference sequence). In DNA, the CDR3 is TGTGCCAGCAGCTTGGGTCTGGTTTCAACTAATGAAAGACTGTTTTTT. Protein product: CASSLGLVSTNERLFF. Drawing the rest from reference TRBV5-5 and TRBJ1-4, the complete variable domain is DAGVTQSPTHLIKTRGQQVTLRCSPISGHKSVSWYQQVLGQGPQFIFQYYEKEERGRGNFPDRFSARQFPNYSSELNVNALLLGDSALYLCASSLGLVSTNERLFFGSGTQLSVL.

A word on this clonotype: A much larger clone differs from this one at a single base, so this may be a read error. Here the CDR3 omits its conserved ending phenylalanine or tryptophan, so a read error is the likely source. J is TRBJ2-3 and V is TRBV29-1; unclear D gene. The CDR3 length is 12 residues. The germline V gene has CDR1 SQVTM and CDR2 ANQGSEA. Trimming cost V 8 bases and J 2 bases, with 11 bases left between them. CDR3 protein: CSSRNHTDTQYL. CDR3 coding DNA: TGCAGCTCCCGAAATCACACAGATACGCAGTATCTT.

This clonotype was seen many times. This chain links TRBV6-5 with TRBJ1-2; 7 positions agree with TRBD1. The V segment lost 4 bases and the J segment 4 bases; nucleotides outside the gene matches: 3. The CDR3 totals 13 residues. CDR1 is MNHEY, CDR2 SVGAGI, per germline. CDR3: CASSWGQSYGYTF. As DNA, the CDR3 is TGTGCCAGCAGTTGGGGACAGTCCTATGGCTACACCTTC.

This clonotype was seen many times. V gene TRBV4-3 combines with J gene TRBJ2-5; a weak D match, TRBD1 (6 bases). The CDR3 spans 14 residues. Between the trimmed V and J ends, which lost 1 base and 3 bases, there was a span of 9 bases. CDR1 LGHNA and CDR2 YSLEER come from the germline V gene. CDR3 DNA sequence: TGCGCCAGCAGCCAAGGGGGGCCAGAAGAGACCCAGTACTTC. This codes for CASSQGGPEETQYF.

This clonotype was observed a handful of times. This chain links TRBV12-3 or TRBV12-4 with TRBJ2-1; D gene uncertain. The CDR3 runs to 12 residues. Trimming removed 5 bases at V and 7 bases at J, with 9 bases between. This CDR3 is CASSKILNEQFF. CDR3 coding DNA: TGTGCCAGCAGTAAGATCCTGAATGAGCAGTTCTTC.

There are many counts of this clonotype. This sequence joins TRBV28 and TRBJ1-2, with TRBD1 as a possible D gene (5 bases). Germline V gives CDR1 MDHEN, CDR2 SYDVKM. V was shortened by 5 bases and J by 2 bases, with 9 bases between the two germline ends. The CDR3 contains 13 residues. The CDR3 sequence: CASSLKGNYGYTF. CDR3 bases: TGTGCCAGCAGTCTAAAGGGGAACTATGGCTACACCTTC.

This chain connects TRBV6-5 to TRBJ2-2; perhaps D is TRBD1 or TRBD2 (5 bases each). This CDR3 contains 14 residues. Germline V gene lookup returns CDR1 MNHEY and CDR2 SVGAGI. The V and J ends lost 2 bases and 6 bases respectively, with 10 bases between them. CDR3 loop: CASSYGAGAGELFF. CDR3 coding DNA: TGTGCCAGCAGTTACGGGGCGGGCGCCGGGGAGCTGTTTTTT.

This clonotype was seen a few times. The chain employs TRBV6-1 and TRBJ2-3; 10 bases line up with TRBD1. V lost 3 bases to trimming and J lost 3 bases; unmatched junction nucleotides: 3. The CDR3 runs 15 residues. In germline, CDR1 is MNHNS, CDR2 SASEGT. In DNA form, the CDR3 reads TGTGCCAGCAGTGAGTGGGGACAGGGGACAGATACGCAGTATTTT. Its protein is CASSEWGQGTDTQYF.

Ten or more counts support this clonotype. This rearrangement joins TRBV15 to TRBJ1-5; 9 bases fit TRBD1. The CDR3 spans 15 residues. Germline CDR1 and CDR2: LNHNV and YYDKDF (reference sequence). The V gene end was trimmed by 3 bases and the J gene end by 6 bases; junction bases not matched to a gene: 6. The CDR3 coding sequence is TGTGCCACCAGCAGGGACAGGGGAACGGGTCAGCCCCAGCATTTT. Translation: CATSRDRGTGQPQHF. Full variable domain (outside the CDR3, taken from reference TRBV15 and TRBJ1-5): DAMVIQNPRYQVTQFGKPVTLSCSQTLNHNVMYWYQQKSSQAPKLLFHYYDKDFNNEADTPDNFQSRRPNTSFCFLDIRSPGLGDTAMYLCATSRDRGTGQPQHFGDGTRLSIL.

This chain links TRBV20-1 with TRBJ2-7; the D gene could be TRBD1 or TRBD2 (6 bases each). Germline assignment: CDR1 DFQATT and CDR2 SNEGSKA (reference sequence). Trimming stripped 1 base from V and 2 bases from J, with 12 bases between. The CDR3 is made up of 14 amino acids. CDR3 region: CSARAAGTTYEQYF. Written as DNA, the CDR3 is TGCAGTGCTAGAGCGGCGGGGACAACCTACGAGCAGTACTTC.

This clonotype was observed a few times. The chain combines TRBV7-9 with TRBJ1-2; TRBD1 matches 7 bases. The CDR3 is made up of 14 amino acids. Germline V gives CDR1 SEHNR, CDR2 FQNEAQ (reference sequence). Losses at the gene ends were 5 bases for V and 3 bases for J; bases not matched to a gene: 6. The CDR3 DNA reads TGTGCCAGCAGCCAATCACAGGGGTACTATGGCTACACCTTC. It specifies CASSQSQGYYGYTF.

In this sample, this clonotype turned up many times. This chain joins TRBV2 and TRBJ1-2, with TRBD1 matching 8 bases. J was trimmed by 2 bases and V by 6 bases; bases with no gene match: 2. Per the germline V gene, CDR1 is SNHLY and CDR2 is FYNNEI. This CDR3 is built from 13 residues. CDR3 sequence reads: CASRDRVNYGYTF. The CDR3 region has the DNA TGTGCCAGCAGGGACAGGGTAAACTATGGCTACACCTTC.

This chain connects TRBV27 to TRBJ2-5; TRBD2 might be the D (6 bases). CDR1 is MNHEY and CDR2 is SMNVEV in the germline V gene (reference sequence). The CDR3 has 14 residues. Trimming took off 5 bases at V and 3 bases at J, with 13 bases between the two ends. CDR3 protein: CASSRAGGEETQYF. As DNA, the CDR3 is TGTGCCAGCAGTCGGGCCGGGGGAGAAGAGACCCAGTACTTC.

Ten or more counts support this clonotype. The chain couples TRBV6-5 to TRBJ2-3, with D perhaps assigned TRBD1 or TRBD2 (5 bases each). CDR1 is MNHEY, CDR2 SVGAGI, per germline. V lost 9 bases and J 8 bases, leaving 24 bases between the germline ends. The CDR3 consists of 15 residues. The DNA of the CDR3 is TGTGCCAGGGAGTGGGGGAGCGCTCCTGTTATTACGCAGTATTTT. The encoded protein is CAREWGSAPVITQYF.

This clonotype was recorded at least ten times. The chain carries TRBV29-1 and TRBJ1-1; D perhaps matches TRBD1 (5 bases). Trimming stripped 7 bases from V and 5 bases from J, with 11 bases between. Germline V CDR1 and CDR2: SQVTM, ANQGSEA. The CDR3 contains 11 residues. Here the CDR3 reads CSAGDSTEAFF. For the CDR3, the DNA is TGCAGCGCGGGGGACTCGACTGAAGCTTTCTTT.